This T cell receptor beta chain emerged from a study of CD8 T cells in ankylosing spondylitis. Findings and caveats of the study: The study identified a TCR beta motif of fewer than 10 highly homologous variants that appeared characteristic of ankylosing spondylitis blood. Researchers report that disease-linked clones proved CD8+ and relatively rare in peripheral blood. A number of the motif variants had already been described in reactive arthritis synovial fluid and blood.

For this clonotype: Its antigen is currently unknown.

Trimming took off 5 bases at V and 5 bases at J, with 8 bases between the two ends. This CDR3 is 12 amino acids long. CDR1 is PRHDT, CDR2 FYEKMQ, per germline (reference sequence). Each TCR beta library was made by quantitative 5'-RACE that incorporated molecular barcodes. Using its own MiXCR run on the 5' RACE reads, TCRdb lists one record per CDR3 protein. The table has roughly 700,000 distinct CDR3 sequences, 15% to 20% seen once. Specimen: blood, either unsorted or a sorted T cell fraction (not recorded which). The chain uses TRBV13 and TRBJ2-3; D remains unclear. This clonotype originated in a male donor with ankylosing spondylitis. CDR3 loop: CASSIAQDTQYF. Here the CDR3 DNA reads TGTGCCAGCAGCATAGCACAAGATACGCAGTATTTT.